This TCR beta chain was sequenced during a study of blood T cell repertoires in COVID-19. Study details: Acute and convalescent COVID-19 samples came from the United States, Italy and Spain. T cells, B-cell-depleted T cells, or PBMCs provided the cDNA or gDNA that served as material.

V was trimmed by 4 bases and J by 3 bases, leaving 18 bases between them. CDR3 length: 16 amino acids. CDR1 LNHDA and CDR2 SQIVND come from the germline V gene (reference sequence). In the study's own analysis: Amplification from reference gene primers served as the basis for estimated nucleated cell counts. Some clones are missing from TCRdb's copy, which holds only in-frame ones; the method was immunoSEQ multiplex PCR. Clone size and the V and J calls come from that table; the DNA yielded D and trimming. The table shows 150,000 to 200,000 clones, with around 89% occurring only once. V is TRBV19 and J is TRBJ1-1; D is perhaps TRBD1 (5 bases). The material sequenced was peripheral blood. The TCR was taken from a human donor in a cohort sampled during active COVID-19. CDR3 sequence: CASSTPTAGGDTEAFF. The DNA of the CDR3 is TGTGCCAGTAGTACACCGACAGCGGGAGGGGACACTGAAGCTTTCTTT.